The text below deals with one TCR beta chain. Its antigen remains unknown. This record comes from a study of cytomegalovirus exposure and HLA in healthy donors. Looking at the study overall: The study's early data release held around 85 million unique TCRs from HLA-typed donors.

PCR was performed using 60 Vbeta and 13 Jbeta primers. Using immunoSEQ multiplex PCR, the repertoire was profiled, and TCRdb retains in-frame clones only, with some absent. The sample lists 200,000 to 250,000 clones; more than 75% were seen once. Overall study results and limits: Roughly even sequencing depth across donors was the assumption behind the presence/absence analyses. CMV serostatus was the sole immune exposure data available. On later analysis, the bulk of CMV-associated TCR beta chains appeared to be HLA-restricted.

Material for sequencing was PBMCs. The TCR originated in a human donor in good health.

CDR3: CASSPRRGTGGPYGYTF. CDR3 nucleotide sequence: TGTGCCAGCTCTCCAAGGCGGGGAACAGGGGGCCCATATGGCTACACCTTC. The rearrangement uses TRBV18 and TRBJ1-2, with TRBD1 identical over 9 bases. Per the germline V gene, CDR1 is KGHSH and CDR2 is LQKENI. Losses at the gene ends were 6 bases for V and 5 bases for J; bases not matched to a gene: 16. The CDR3 totals 17 residues.